The 25 T cell receptor beta chains below were found in one sample sequenced in a study of blood T cell repertoires in COVID-19. Here immunoSEQ multiplex PCR was the method, and the copy in TCRdb shows in-frame clones only, minus some. The sample has 250,000 or so clones; approximately 85% are singletons. The sample was peripheral blood. These receptors came from a man older than 75 with acute or convalescent COVID-19.

V usage is TRBV2 and J usage is TRBJ2-2, with D possibly matching TRBD1 (5 bases). The V end lost 10 bases, the J end lost 6 bases, and 12 bases lay between the germline ends. This CDR3 spans 12 amino acids. The germline gives CDR1 SNHLY, CDR2 FYNNEI. The CDR3 loop reads CATPRVAGELFF. Written as DNA, the CDR3 is TGTGCCACCCCCAGGGTGGCCGGGGAGCTGTTTTTT. Looking up the rest from reference TRBV2 and TRBJ2-2 gives the full variable domain: EPEVTQTPSHQVTQMGQEVILRCVPISNHLYFYWYRQILGQKVEFLVSFYNNEISEKSEIFDDQFSVERPDGSNFTLKIRSTKLEDSAMYFCATPRVAGELFFGEGSRLTVL.

This sequence joins TRBV19 and TRBJ2-1; D gene uncertain. The CDR3 loop spans 13 amino acids. The germline CDR1 and CDR2 sequences are LNHDA and SQIVND (reference sequence). The V end was cut by 2 bases, the J end by 9 bases, with 11 bases between. The CDR3 sequence is CASSIIALGEQFF. DNA of the CDR3: TGTGCCAGTAGTATAATAGCCCTAGGTGAGCAGTTCTTC.

This clone was detected only a few times. The chain is built from TRBV7-9 and TRBJ1-3, with 7 positions matching TRBD1. Germline values: CDR1 SEHNR, CDR2 FQNEAQ (reference sequence). The CDR3 length is 14 residues. V lost 6 bases, J lost 2 bases, and 4 bases stayed unmatched. The DNA for the CDR3 is TGTGCCAGCAGTTCCACAGGGGCTGGAAACACCATATATTTT. Protein: CASSSTGAGNTIYF. Looking up the rest from reference TRBV7-9 and TRBJ1-3 gives the full variable domain: DTGVSQNPRHKITKRGQNVTFRCDPISEHNRLYWYRQTLGQGPEFLTYFQNEAQLEKSRLLSDRFSAERPKGSFSTLEIQRTEQGDSAMYLCASSSTGAGNTIYFGEGSWLTVV.

The rearrangement uses TRBV2 and TRBJ1-2; possibly TRBD1 for D (6 bases). The CDR3 covers 13 residues. CDR1 is SNHLY and CDR2 is FYNNEI in the germline V gene. Deletions cut 6 bases from V and 7 bases from J, with 15 bases between. The DNA of the CDR3 is TGTGCCAGCAGGGACCCAGGGGATGGTGGCTACACCTTC. Its translation is CASRDPGDGGYTF.

This clone has just one count. The V gene is TRBV5-1, the J gene TRBJ2-3, with a possible D match to TRBD2 (6 bases). Germline loops: CDR1 SGHRS, CDR2 YFSETQ. This CDR3 contains 15 residues. Between the trimmed V and J ends, which lost 6 bases and 2 bases, there was a span of 16 bases. The CDR3 reads CASTGETLLTDTQYF. DNA of the CDR3: TGCGCCAGCACGGGAGAGACACTTCTCACAGATACGCAGTATTTT.

This clone appeared a single time. The chain employs TRBV6-5 and TRBJ1-5, with D possibly being TRBD1 (5 bases). The germline gives CDR1 MNHEY, CDR2 SVGAGI. Trimming removed 7 bases from V and 5 bases from J, with 18 bases in between. This CDR3 contains 15 residues. For the CDR3, the DNA is TGTGCCAGCACCCCAGGACACTGGTCCGATCAGCCCCAGCATTTT. Protein: CASTPGHWSDQPQHF.

The chain links TRBV6-2 or TRBV6-3 to TRBJ2-7; 10 bases fit TRBD2. This CDR3 spans 17 amino acids. Trimming cost V 0 bases and J 0 bases; bases outside gene matches: 5. CDR1 is MNHEY, CDR2 SVGEGT, per germline. CDR3 amino acids: CASSYSKSSGGSYEQYF. The CDR3 bases are TGTGCCAGCAGTTACTCGAAGTCTAGCGGGGGCTCCTACGAGCAGTACTTC.

The chain joins TRBV13 to TRBJ1-4; D call uncertain. Germline loops: CDR1 PRHDT, CDR2 FYEKMQ (reference sequence). The CDR3 spans 14 residues. The V and J ends lost 0 bases and 8 bases respectively, with 10 bases between them. The CDR3 region is CASSLGRRGEKLFF. The CDR3 nucleotides read TGTGCCAGCAGCTTAGGCCGCCGAGGGGAAAAACTGTTTTTT. Supplemented by reference TRBV13 and TRBJ1-4, the full variable domain reads AAGVIQSPRHLIKEKRETATLKCYPIPRHDTVYWYQQGPGQDPQFLISFYEKMQSDKGSIPDRFSAQQFSDYHSELNMSSLELGDSALYFCASSLGRRGEKLFFGSGTQLSVL.

This clone appeared a single time. The genes are TRBV15 and TRBJ1-4, with TRBD1 identical over 8 bases. Germline V gene data show CDR1 as LNHNV and CDR2 as YYDKDF (reference sequence). This CDR3 comprises 13 residues. After removal of 9 bases from V and 4 bases from J, the junction contained 4 bases not matched to a gene. The CDR3 loop is CATSGTGNEKLFF. Here the CDR3 DNA reads TGTGCCACGTCCGGGACAGGTAATGAAAAACTGTTTTTT.

The chain is built from TRBV7-9 and TRBJ1-2; D gene ambiguous. Germline-derived CDR1 and CDR2 are SEHNR and FQNEAQ (reference sequence). This CDR3 has 15 residues. V lost 7 bases and J lost 3, with 18 bases in between. The CDR3 sequence is CASTDYGRMDYGYTF. CDR3 DNA: TGTGCCAGCACCGACTATGGGCGGATGGACTATGGCTACACCTTC.

The gene calls are TRBV3-1 (or the pseudogene TRBV3-2) and TRBJ1-6, with D perhaps TRBD1 (6 bases). Trimming left V 1 base short and J 10 bases short, with 17 bases between. The CDR3 runs 16 residues. Germline V gene lookup returns CDR1 LGHDT and CDR2 YNNKEL (reference sequence). The CDR3 region has the DNA TGTGCCAGCAGCCAAGCCCACGGGGGGCTTGGGTCACCCCTCCACTTT. Its translation is CASSQAHGGLGSPLHF.

This clone was observed once. The rearrangement joins TRBV5-1 to TRBJ2-7; no definite D call. With 3 bases removed from V and 5 bases from J, the gap between germline ends came to 12 bases. The CDR3 totals 13 residues. In germline, CDR1 is SGHRS, CDR2 YFSETQ. CDR3 nucleotide sequence: TGCGCCAGCAGCTCCTTTACCCCGGACGAGCAGTACTTC. This gives the protein CASSSFTPDEQYF.

V is TRBV6-6 and J is TRBJ1-6; D may be TRBD1 (5 bases). V lost 5 bases and J lost 0, with 14 bases in between. Looked up from germline, CDR1 is MNHNY and CDR2 is SVGAGI (reference sequence). The CDR3 length is 17 residues. The CDR3 sequence is CASSPSGIYSYNSPLHF. The CDR3 DNA is TGTGCCAGCAGTCCTTCAGGGATATACTCCTATAATTCACCCCTCCACTTT.

The chain uses TRBV10-3 and TRBJ2-5; 7 bases are a match to TRBD2. V lost 2 bases to trimming and J lost 2 bases; unmatched junction nucleotides: 2. In germline, CDR1 is ENHRY, CDR2 SYGVKD. This CDR3 has 14 residues. This chain's CDR3 is CAISERTSQETQYF. The DNA for the CDR3 is TGTGCCATCAGTGAGCGGACTAGTCAAGAGACCCAGTACTTC.

This chain links TRBV7-9 with TRBJ2-1, with 8 bases fitting TRBD2. From germline, CDR1 is SEHNR and CDR2 FQNEAQ (reference sequence). The CDR3 spans 18 residues. V shed 4 bases, J shed 3 bases, and the junction held 14 bases outside the gene matches. The CDR3 spells CASSYPPGLREDYNEQFF. The CDR3 DNA sequence: TGTGCCAGCAGCTACCCTCCGGGTTTGCGGGAGGACTACAATGAGCAGTTCTTC.

In this sample, this clone turned up once. The rearrangement uses TRBV7-2 and TRBJ2-2; TRBD1 is a possible D gene (6 bases). The V end lost 5 bases, the J end lost 1 base, and 14 bases lay between the germline ends. The CDR3 has 16 residues. Germline V gene data show CDR1 as SGHTA and CDR2 as FQGNSA. The CDR3 nucleotides are TGTGCCAGCAGCCAGGGGCAGGGATGGAACACCGGGGAGCTGTTTTTT. This codes for CASSQGQGWNTGELFF.

Points on this clone: An end of the junction does not agree with germline; a read error may underlie this. This chain joins TRBV12-3 or TRBV12-4 and TRBJ2-3; TRBD1 agrees at 9 bases. CDR3 length: 12 amino acids. The chain's CDR3 is CASSLAPGQGGF. The CDR3 DNA sequence: TGTGCCAGCAGTTTAGCCCCGGGACAGGGAGGTTTT.

The chain uses TRBV5-6 and TRBJ1-6; D unresolved. With 3 bases removed from V and 7 bases from J, the gap between germline ends came to 14 bases. The CDR3 totals 15 residues. The germline V gene encodes CDR1 SGHDT and CDR2 YYEEEE. This chain's CDR3 is CASSWALAPNSPLHF. The CDR3 DNA follows: TGTGCCAGCAGCTGGGCCCTGGCACCGAATTCACCCCTCCACTTT.

The genes are TRBV11-2 and TRBJ1-6; D is ambiguous. There are 16 residues in the CDR3. Trimming removed 5 bases at V and 7 bases at J, with 18 bases between. Germline V gene data show CDR1 as SGHAT and CDR2 as FQNNGV. The CDR3 bases are TGTGCCAGCAGCCCTGGGAGAAGGGAGGTAAATTCACCCCTCCACTTT. Its translation is CASSPGRREVNSPLHF.

The gene calls are TRBV18 and TRBJ2-7; TRBD1 matches at 7 bases. The trim removed 6 bases at V and 0 bases at J, leaving 8 bases unmatched. CDR3 size: 15 residues. The germline V gene has CDR1 KGHSH and CDR2 LQKENI. CDR3 nucleotides: TGTGCCAGCTCCAAAGGCGGACAGGACTCCTACGAGCAGTACTTC. It codes for CASSKGGQDSYEQYF.

This clone was seen once. J is TRBJ1-1 and V is TRBV6-1, with unresolved D. Trimming took 3 bases from V and 4 from J, leaving 9 bases between them. The CDR3 consists of 13 residues. Germline CDR1 is MNHNS and CDR2 is SASEGT. The CDR3 protein is CASSDGSGTEAFF. CDR3 sequence (DNA): TGTGCCAGCAGTGACGGATCGGGCACTGAAGCTTTCTTT.

The rearrangement joins TRBV9 to TRBJ1-3; D call uncertain. V lost 1 base and J lost 0, with 11 bases in between. The CDR3 extends over 16 amino acids. Germline V gene sequence: CDR1 SGDLS, CDR2 YYNGEE. Here the CDR3 DNA reads TGTGCCAGCAGCGTATTCGACTCCCCCTCTGGAAACACCATATATTTT. Amino acids: CASSVFDSPSGNTIYF.

J is TRBJ2-7 and V is TRBV6-2 or TRBV6-3; 11 bases line up with TRBD2. Germline lookup yields CDR1 MNHEY and CDR2 SVGEGT. Unmatched junction bases numbered 13, after V lost 2 bases and J lost 7 bases. CDR3 length: 17 residues. The CDR3 loop reads CASSYPSGGRTYPEQYF. In nucleotides, the CDR3 is TGTGCCAGCAGTTACCCTAGCGGGGGGCGGACCTACCCTGAGCAGTACTTC.

The rearrangement joins TRBV5-4 to TRBJ2-5; 8 positions match TRBD2. Germline-derived CDR1 and CDR2 are SGHNT and YYREEE (reference sequence). The CDR3 length is 16 residues. Trimming at V came to 1 base and at J to 2 bases, leaving 7 bases not matched to a gene. The CDR3 bases are TGTGCCAGCAGCTTGTTGGCGGGGGGTCTACAAGAGACCCAGTACTTC. Translation: CASSLLAGGLQETQYF. Complete variable domain (other parts from reference TRBV5-4 and TRBJ2-5): ETGVTQSPTHLIKTRGQQVTLRCSSQSGHNTVSWYQQALGQGPQFIFQYYREEENGRGNFPPRFSGLQFPNYSSELNVNALELDDSALYLCASSLLAGGLQETQYFGPGTRLLVL.

The chain recombines TRBV28 with TRBJ1-1; TRBD1 agrees at 7 bases. Germline V gives CDR1 MDHEN, CDR2 SYDVKM. The CDR3 covers 13 residues. V lost 6 bases and J lost 8; bases outside the gene matches: 9. This CDR3 reads CASRSDRVQEAFF. In DNA form, the CDR3 reads TGTGCCAGCAGATCAGACAGGGTTCAGGAAGCTTTCTTT.